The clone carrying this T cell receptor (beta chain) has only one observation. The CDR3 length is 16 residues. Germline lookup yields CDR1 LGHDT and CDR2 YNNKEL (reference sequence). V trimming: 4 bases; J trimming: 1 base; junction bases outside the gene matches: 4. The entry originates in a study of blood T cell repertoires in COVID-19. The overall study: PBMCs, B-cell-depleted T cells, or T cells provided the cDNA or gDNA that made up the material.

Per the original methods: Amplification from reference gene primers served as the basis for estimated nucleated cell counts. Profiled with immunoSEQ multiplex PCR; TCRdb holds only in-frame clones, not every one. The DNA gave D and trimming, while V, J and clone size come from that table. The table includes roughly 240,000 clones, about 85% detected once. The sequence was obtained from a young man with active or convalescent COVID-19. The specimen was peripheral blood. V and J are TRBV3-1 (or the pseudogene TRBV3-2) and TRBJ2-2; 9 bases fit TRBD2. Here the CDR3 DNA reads TGTGCCAGCAGCCCTCTAGCGGGGATGAACACCGGGGAGCTGTTTTTT. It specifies CASSPLAGMNTGELFF.